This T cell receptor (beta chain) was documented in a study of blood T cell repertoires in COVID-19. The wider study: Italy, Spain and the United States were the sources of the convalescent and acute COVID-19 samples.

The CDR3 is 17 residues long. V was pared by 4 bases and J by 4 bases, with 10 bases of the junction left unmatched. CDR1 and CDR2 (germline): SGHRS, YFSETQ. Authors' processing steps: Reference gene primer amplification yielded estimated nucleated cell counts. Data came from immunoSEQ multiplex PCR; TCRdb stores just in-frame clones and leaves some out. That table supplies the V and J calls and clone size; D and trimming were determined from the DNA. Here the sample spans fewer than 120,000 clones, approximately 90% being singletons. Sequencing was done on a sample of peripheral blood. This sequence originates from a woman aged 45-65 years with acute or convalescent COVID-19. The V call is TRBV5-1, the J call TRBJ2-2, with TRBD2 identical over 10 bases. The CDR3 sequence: CASSHPSGRASTGELFF. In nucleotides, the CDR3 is TGCGCCAGCAGCCACCCCAGCGGGAGGGCGAGCACCGGGGAGCTGTTTTTT.